This T cell receptor (beta chain) came from a study of blood T cell repertoires in COVID-19. Looking at the study overall: T cells, B-cell-depleted T cells, or PBMCs provided the cDNA or gDNA that served as material.

Trimming stripped 1 base from V and 8 bases from J, with 11 bases between. From germline, CDR1 is MDHEN and CDR2 SYDVKM. This CDR3 has 13 amino acids. Profiling relied on immunoSEQ multiplex PCR, and the TCRdb table lists in-frame clones only, not all of them. The sample carries approximately 140,000 clones, roughly 80% recorded once. The receptor comes from a woman over 75 in a cohort sampled during active or convalescent COVID-19. The V call is TRBV28, the J call TRBJ1-2, with D unresolved. Sequencing used peripheral blood. The CDR3 sequence is CASSLLRAQGYTF. The CDR3 DNA reads as TGTGCCAGCAGTTTATTGAGGGCCCAGGGCTACACCTTC.